In its sample, the clone carrying this T cell receptor beta chain was seen many times. TCR beta CDR3 sequences were amplified from RNA transcripts. TCR CDR3 underwent first-round RT-PCR with the HTBI primer set. TCRdb ran MiXCR on the multiplex PCR reads and lists one entry per CDR3 protein. The sample consists of about 380,000 distinct CDR3 sequences, approximately 13% of them appearing once. The record originates from a study of T cells in Graves' hyperthyroidism and ophthalmopathy. Newly diagnosed patients aged 18 to 65 had hyperthyroidism of under 2 months' duration. With V trimmed by 6 bases and J by 4 bases, 6 bases remained unmatched. Germline assignment: CDR1 KGHDR and CDR2 SFDVKD. CDR3 size: 16 residues.

This chain links TRBV24-1 with TRBJ2-2; 11 positions agree with TRBD2. The sample was blood. The receptor comes from a man younger than 40 with Graves' hyperthyroidism that later progressed to Graves' ophthalmopathy. CDR3 DNA: TGTGCCACCAGTCCGGGGACTAGCGGCTTCACCGGGGAGCTGTTTTTT. Translating it yields CATSPGTSGFTGELFF.